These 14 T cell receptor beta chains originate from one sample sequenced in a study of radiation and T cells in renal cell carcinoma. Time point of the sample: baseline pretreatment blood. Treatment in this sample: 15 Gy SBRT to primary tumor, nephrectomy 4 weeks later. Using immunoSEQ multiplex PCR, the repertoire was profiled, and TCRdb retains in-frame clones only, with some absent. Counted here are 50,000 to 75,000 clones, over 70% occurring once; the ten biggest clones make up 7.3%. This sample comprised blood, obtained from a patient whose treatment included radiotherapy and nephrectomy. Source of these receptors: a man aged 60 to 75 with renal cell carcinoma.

Here the CDR3 reads CAWSPFGSGGARSTDTQYF. CDR3 DNA sequence: TGTGCCTGGAGTCCCTTCGGGAGCGGGGGGGCCAGGAGCACAGATACGCAGTATTTT. This chain uses TRBV30 with TRBJ2-3; 10 nucleotides match TRBD2. V dropped 2 bases and J dropped 0; count of bases not matched to a gene: 14. Looked up from germline, CDR1 is GTSNPN and CDR2 is SVGIG (reference sequence). CDR3 length: 19 amino acids.

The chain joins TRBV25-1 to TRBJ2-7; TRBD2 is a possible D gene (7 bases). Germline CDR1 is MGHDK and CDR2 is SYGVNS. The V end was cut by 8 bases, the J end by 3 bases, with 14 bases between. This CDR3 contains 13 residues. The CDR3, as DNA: TGTGCCAGCCGGGGGGACAACCTCTACGAGCAGTACGTC. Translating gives CASRGDNLYEQYV.

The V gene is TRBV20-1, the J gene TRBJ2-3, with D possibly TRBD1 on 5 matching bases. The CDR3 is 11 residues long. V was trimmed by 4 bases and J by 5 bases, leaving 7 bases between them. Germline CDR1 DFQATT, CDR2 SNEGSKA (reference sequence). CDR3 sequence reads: CSAKGKDTQYF. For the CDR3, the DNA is TGCAGTGCTAAGGGGAAAGATACGCAGTATTTT.

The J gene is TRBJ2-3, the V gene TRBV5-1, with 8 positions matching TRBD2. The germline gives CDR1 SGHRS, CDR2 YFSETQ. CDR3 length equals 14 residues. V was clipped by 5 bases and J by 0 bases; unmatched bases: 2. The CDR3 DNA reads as TGCGCCAGCAGTAGCGGGACTAGCACAGATACGCAGTATTTT. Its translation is CASSSGTSTDTQYF.

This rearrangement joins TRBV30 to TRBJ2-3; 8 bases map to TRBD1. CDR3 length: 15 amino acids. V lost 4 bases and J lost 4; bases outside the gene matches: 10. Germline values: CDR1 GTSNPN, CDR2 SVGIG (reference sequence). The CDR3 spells CAWTRTGRQADTQYF. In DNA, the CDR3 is TGTGCCTGGACCCGGACAGGGCGACAGGCAGATACGCAGTATTTT.

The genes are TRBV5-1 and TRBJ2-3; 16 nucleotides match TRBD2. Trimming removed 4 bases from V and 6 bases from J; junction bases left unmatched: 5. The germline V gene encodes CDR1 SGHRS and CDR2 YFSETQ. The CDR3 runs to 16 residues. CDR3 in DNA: TGCGCCAGCAGCCGGGGACTAGCGGGAGGGCCTGATACGCAGTATTTT. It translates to CASSRGLAGGPDTQYF.

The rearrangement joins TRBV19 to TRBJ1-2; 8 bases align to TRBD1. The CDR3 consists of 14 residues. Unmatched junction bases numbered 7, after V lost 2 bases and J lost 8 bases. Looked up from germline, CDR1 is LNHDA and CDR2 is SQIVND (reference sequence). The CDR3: CASSITGTGIGYTF. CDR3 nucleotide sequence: TGTGCCAGTAGTATAACCGGGACAGGCATAGGCTACACCTTC.

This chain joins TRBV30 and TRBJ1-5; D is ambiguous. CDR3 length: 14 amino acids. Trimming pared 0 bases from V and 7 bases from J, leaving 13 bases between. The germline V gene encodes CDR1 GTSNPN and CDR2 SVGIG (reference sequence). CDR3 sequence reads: CAWSVGPNGQPQHF. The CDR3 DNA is TGTGCCTGGAGTGTAGGCCCTAATGGACAGCCCCAGCATTTT.

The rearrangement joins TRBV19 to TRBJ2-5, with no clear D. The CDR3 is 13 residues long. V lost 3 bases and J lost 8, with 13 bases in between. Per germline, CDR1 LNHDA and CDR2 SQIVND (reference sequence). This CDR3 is CASSIRTWFTQYF. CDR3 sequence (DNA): TGTGCCAGTAGTATCCGGACCTGGTTCACCCAGTACTTC.

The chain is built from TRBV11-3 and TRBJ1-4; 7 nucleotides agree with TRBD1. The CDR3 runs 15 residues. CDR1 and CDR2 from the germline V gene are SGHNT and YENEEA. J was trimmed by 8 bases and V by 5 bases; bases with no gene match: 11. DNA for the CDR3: TGTGCCAGCAGCACCCGACAGGGCGGTGGGGAAAAACTGTTTTTT. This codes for CASSTRQGGGEKLFF.

CDR3 nucleotide sequence: TGTGCCAGCAGCTTAGGATCGAGGGAATCTGAAGCTTTCTTT. Its protein is CASSLGSRESEAFF. The chain is built from TRBV7-9 and TRBJ1-1; D call uncertain. V was clipped by 1 base and J by 6 bases, with 12 bases between them. This CDR3 region has 14 residues. Germline values: CDR1 SEHNR, CDR2 FQNEAQ (reference sequence).

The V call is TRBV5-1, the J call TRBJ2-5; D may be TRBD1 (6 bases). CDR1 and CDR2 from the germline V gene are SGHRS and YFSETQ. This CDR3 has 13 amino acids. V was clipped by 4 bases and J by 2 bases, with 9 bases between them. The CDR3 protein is CASSGQNQETQYF. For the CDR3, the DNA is TGCGCCAGCAGCGGACAGAATCAAGAGACCCAGTACTTC.

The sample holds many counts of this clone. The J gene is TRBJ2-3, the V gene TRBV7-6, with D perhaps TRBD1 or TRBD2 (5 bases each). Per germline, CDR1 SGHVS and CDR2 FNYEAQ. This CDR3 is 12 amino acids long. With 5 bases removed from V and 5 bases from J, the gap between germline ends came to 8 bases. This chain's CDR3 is CASSPGRDTQYF. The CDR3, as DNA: TGTGCCAGCAGCCCAGGGAGAGATACGCAGTATTTT.

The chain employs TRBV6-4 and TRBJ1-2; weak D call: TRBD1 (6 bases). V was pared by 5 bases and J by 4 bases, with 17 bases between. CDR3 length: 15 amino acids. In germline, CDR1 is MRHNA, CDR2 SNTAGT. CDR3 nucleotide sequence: TGTGCCAGCAGTCCAGAGGGGACAATTAGCTATGGCTACACCTTC. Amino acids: CASSPEGTISYGYTF.